Each of the 8 T cell receptor beta chains below was sequenced from the same sample in a study of cytomegalovirus exposure and HLA in healthy donors. 60 Vbeta and 13 Jbeta primers were used in PCR. Libraries were prepared by immunoSEQ multiplex PCR; TCRdb keeps only in-frame clonotypes and omits some of them. The sample consists of 200,000 to 250,000 clones, roughly 80% of them appearing once. The sequencing input was PBMCs. Every receptor here comes from a man aged 25-45 years in good health and CMV-seronegative.

The CDR3 sequence: CASLMGITGHNEQFF. CDR3 DNA: TGTGCCAGCCTCATGGGGATTACAGGCCACAATGAGCAGTTCTTC. The chain is built from TRBV7-2 and TRBJ2-1, with D maybe TRBD1 (5 bases). V lost 8 bases, J lost 5 bases, and 19 bases lay in between. Germline V gives CDR1 SGHTA, CDR2 FQGNSA. The CDR3 has 15 amino acids.

The CDR3 nucleotides read TGTGCCAGCAGTCCAGAAGGGACAGGGTTCTACGAGCAGTACTTC. Protein product: CASSPEGTGFYEQYF. This rearrangement joins TRBV6-5 to TRBJ2-7; 9 bases fit TRBD1. V lost 5 bases and J lost 3; bases outside the gene matches: 8. Germline lookup yields CDR1 MNHEY and CDR2 SVGAGI. This CDR3 spans 15 amino acids.

The chain employs TRBV6-4 and TRBJ1-5, with a tentative D call TRBD1 (6 bases). Germline V lookup: CDR1 MRHNA, CDR2 SNTAGT. The germline V and J ends were trimmed by 6 bases and 7 bases, with 13 bases remaining between them. The CDR3 is made up of 13 amino acids. The CDR3 region has the DNA TGTGCCAGCAGCCCCACAGGGACCCAGCCCCAGCATTTT. It yields the protein CASSPTGTQPQHF.

Concerning this clone itself: Germline is not matched at one junction end, which may reflect a read error. V is TRBV7-9 and J is TRBJ2-4, with 7 positions matching TRBD1. CDR1 is SEHNR, CDR2 FQNEAQ, per germline (reference sequence). The CDR3 extends over 12 amino acids. CDR3 DNA sequence: TGTTCCAGCAGCTTACAGGGGCGCATTCAGTACTTC. Protein: CSSSLQGRIQYF.

The chain is built from TRBV4-2 and TRBJ2-3; 15 bases agree with TRBD2. Germline V gives CDR1 LGHNA, CDR2 YNFKEQ. The CDR3 runs to 16 residues. Trimming removed 5 bases from V and 5 bases from J; junction bases left unmatched: 5. The CDR3 nucleotides are TGTGCCAGCAGCTCTTGGACTAGCGGGGGGGTAGATACGCAGTATTTT. This sequence encodes CASSSWTSGGVDTQYF.

The rearrangement joins TRBV19 to TRBJ1-2, with D maybe TRBD1 (5 bases). The length of the CDR3 is 15 residues. Germline assignment: CDR1 LNHDA and CDR2 SQIVND (reference sequence). V lost 3 bases and J lost 8, with 19 bases in between. CDR3 sequence (DNA): TGTGCCAGTAGTATCGGGACCGGGAGGGGAATGGGCTACACCTTC. It yields the protein CASSIGTGRGMGYTF.

The rearrangement links TRBV19 to TRBJ2-7, with 7 positions matching TRBD2. The CDR3 contains 13 residues. Germline CDR1 reads LNHDA; CDR2 reads SQIVND (reference sequence). V shed 2 bases, J shed 6 bases, and the junction held 4 bases outside the gene matches. CDR3 nucleotide sequence: TGTGCCAGTAGTATATCGGGGGGATCCGAGCAGTACTTC. The encoded protein is CASSISGGSEQYF.

J is TRBJ2-3 and V is TRBV27; no firm D call. Germline-derived CDR1 and CDR2 are MNHEY and SMNVEV (reference sequence). Trimming removed 6 bases at V and 0 bases at J, with 7 bases between. This CDR3 spans 13 amino acids. The CDR3 coding sequence is TGTGCCAGCAGATCGTCTAGCACAGATACGCAGTATTTT. Translating it yields CASRSSSTDTQYF.